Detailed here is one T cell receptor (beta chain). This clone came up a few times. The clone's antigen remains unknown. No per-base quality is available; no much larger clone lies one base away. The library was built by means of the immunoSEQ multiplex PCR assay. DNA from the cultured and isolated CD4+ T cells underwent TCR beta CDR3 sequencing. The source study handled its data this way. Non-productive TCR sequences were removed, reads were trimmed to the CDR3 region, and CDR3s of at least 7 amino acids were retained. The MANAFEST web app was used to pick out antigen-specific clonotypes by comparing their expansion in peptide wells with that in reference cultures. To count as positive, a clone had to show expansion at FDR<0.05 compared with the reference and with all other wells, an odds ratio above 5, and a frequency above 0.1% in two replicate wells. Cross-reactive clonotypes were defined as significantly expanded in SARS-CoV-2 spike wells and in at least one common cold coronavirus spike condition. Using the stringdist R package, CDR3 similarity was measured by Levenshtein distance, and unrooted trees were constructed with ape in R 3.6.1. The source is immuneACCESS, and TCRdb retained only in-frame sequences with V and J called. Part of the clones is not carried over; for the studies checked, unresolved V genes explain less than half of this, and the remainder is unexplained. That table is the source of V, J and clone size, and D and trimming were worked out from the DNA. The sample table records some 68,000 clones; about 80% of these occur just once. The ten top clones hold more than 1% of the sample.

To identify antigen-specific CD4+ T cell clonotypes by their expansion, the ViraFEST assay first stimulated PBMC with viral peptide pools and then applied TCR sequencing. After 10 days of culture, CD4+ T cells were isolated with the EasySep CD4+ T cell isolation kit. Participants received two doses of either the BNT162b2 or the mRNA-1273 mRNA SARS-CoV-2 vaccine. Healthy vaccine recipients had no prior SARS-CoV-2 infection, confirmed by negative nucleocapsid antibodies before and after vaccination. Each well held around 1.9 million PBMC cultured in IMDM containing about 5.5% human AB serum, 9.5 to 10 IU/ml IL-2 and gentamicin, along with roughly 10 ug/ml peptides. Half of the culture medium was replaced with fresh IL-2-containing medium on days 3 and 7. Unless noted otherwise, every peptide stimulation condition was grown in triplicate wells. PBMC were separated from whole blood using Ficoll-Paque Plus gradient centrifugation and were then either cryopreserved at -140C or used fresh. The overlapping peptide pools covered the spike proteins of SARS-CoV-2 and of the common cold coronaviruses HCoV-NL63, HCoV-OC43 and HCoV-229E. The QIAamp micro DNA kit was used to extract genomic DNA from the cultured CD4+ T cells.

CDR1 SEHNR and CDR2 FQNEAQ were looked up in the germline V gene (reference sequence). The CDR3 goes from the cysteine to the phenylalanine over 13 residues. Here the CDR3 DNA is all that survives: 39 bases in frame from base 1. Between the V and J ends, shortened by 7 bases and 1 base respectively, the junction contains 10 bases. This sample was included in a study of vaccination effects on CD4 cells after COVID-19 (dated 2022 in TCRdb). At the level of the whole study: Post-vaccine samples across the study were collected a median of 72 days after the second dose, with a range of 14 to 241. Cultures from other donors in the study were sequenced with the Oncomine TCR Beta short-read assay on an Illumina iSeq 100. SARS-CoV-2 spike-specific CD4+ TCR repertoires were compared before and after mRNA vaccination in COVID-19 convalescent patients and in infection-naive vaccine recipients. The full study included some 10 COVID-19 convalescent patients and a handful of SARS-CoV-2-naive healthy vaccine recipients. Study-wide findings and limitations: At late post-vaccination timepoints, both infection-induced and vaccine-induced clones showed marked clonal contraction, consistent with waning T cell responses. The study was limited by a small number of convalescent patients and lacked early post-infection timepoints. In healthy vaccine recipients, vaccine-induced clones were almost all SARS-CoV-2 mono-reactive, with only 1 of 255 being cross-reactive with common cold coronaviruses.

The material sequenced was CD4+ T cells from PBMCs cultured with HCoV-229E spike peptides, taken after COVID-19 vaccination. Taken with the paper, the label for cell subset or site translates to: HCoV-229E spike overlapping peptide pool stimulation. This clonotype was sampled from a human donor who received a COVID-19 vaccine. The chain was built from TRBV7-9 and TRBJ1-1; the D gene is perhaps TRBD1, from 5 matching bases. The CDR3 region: CASNRGENTEAFF. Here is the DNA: TGTGCCAGCAACAGAGGGGAGAACACTGAAGCTTTCTTT.